The subject of this entry is one TCR beta chain. Its target is not known. This record belongs to a study of early T cells in non-severe SARS-CoV-2 infection. Study-wide context: Chains stayed unpaired after sequencing of bulk RNA from unsorted whole blood.

Trimming removed 8 bases at V and 1 base at J, with 8 bases between. Per the germline V gene, CDR1 is SEHNR and CDR2 is FQNEAQ (reference sequence). The CDR3 spans 13 residues. Study-wide results and limits: The VDJdb matching leaned toward anti-spike CD8 responses and overlooked private and CD4 specificities.

cDNA molecules, individually, were tagged with unique molecular identifiers. Each CDR3 protein is one row after TCRdb ran MiXCR on the 5' RACE reads. This table has just under 60,000 distinct CDR3 sequences, around 10% appearing once. The sample comprised whole blood. V is TRBV7-9 and J is TRBJ2-2; no clear D gene. This clonotype was obtained from an adult who was a healthcare worker with PCR-confirmed SARS-CoV-2 infection or an uninfected control (not recorded which). As DNA, the CDR3 is TGTGCCAGCGGGCCGGAGAACACCGGGGAGCTGTTTTTT. Its protein is CASGPENTGELFF.